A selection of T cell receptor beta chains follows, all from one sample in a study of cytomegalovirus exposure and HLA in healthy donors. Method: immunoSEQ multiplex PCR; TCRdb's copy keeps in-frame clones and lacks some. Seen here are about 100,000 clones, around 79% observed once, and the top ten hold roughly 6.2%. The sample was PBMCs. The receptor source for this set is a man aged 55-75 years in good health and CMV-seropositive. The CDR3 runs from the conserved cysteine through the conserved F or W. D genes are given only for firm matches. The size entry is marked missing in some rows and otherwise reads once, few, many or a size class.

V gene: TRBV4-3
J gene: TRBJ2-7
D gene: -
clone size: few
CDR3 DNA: TGCGCCAGCAGCCAAGATCTTTTGGTCAGCTCCTACGAGCAGTACTTC
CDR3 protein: CASSQDLLVSSYEQYF

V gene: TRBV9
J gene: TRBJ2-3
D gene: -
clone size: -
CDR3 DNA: TGTGCCAGCAGCGTTAGGGGGGGACTCACAGATACGCAGTATTTT
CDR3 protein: CASSVRGGLTDTQYF

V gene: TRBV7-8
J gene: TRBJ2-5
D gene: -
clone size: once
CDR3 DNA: TGTGCCTGGAGCAGGGGGGCAAGTGTAGGAGAGACCCAGTACTTC
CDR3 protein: CAWSRGASVGETQYF

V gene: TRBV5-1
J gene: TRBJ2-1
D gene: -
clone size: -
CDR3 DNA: TGCGCCAGCAGCTTGAACCCGGTCAATGAGCAGTTCTTC
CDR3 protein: CASSLNPVNEQFF

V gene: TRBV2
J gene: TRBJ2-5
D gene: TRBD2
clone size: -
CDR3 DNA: TGTGCCAGCAAGGACGGAGCGGGGGGCCAAGAGACCCAGTACTTC
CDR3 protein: CASKDGAGGQETQYF

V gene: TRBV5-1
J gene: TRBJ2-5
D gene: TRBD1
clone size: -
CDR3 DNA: TGCGCCAGCAGCTCGACAGGGCACCCGATGGAAGGAGTTCGGGAGACCCAGTACTTC
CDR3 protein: CASSSTGHPMEGVRETQYF

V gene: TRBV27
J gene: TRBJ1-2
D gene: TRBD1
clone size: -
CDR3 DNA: TGTGCCAGCACCTCCTGGACAGGGGGCTATGGCTACACCTTC
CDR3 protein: CASTSWTGGYGYTF

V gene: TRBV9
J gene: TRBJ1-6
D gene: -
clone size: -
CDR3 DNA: TGTGCCAGCAGCGTAGAGGGGCAGGATAATTCGGCCCTCCACTTT
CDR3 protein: CASSVEGQDNSALHF

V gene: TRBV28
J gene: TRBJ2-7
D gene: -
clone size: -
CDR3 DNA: TGTGCCAGCAGTTTATCCACCTACGAGCAGTACTTC
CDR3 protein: CASSLSTYEQYF

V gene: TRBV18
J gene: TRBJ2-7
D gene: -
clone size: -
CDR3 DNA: TGTGCCAGCTCACCACCGCATAGTTACGCCTACGAGCAGTACTTC
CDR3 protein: CASSPPHSYAYEQYF

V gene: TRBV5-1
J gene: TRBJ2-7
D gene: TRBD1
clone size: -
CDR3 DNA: TGCGCCAGCAGCTTTCGGACAGGCCCCTACGAGCAGTACTTC
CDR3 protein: CASSFRTGPYEQYF

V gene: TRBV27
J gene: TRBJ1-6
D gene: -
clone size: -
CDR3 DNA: TGTGCCAGCAGTTTCGAGGTTTTACGATCACCCCTCCACTTT
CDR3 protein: CASSFEVLRSPLHF

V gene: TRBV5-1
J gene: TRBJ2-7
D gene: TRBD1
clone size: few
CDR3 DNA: TGCGCCAGCAGCTTTCAGGGGGATGGCGAGCAGTACTTC
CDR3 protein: CASSFQGDGEQYF

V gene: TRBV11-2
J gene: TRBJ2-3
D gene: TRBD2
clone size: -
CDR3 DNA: TGTGCCAGCAGTCTAGCGGCTAGCACAGATACGCAGTATTTT
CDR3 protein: CASSLAASTDTQYF

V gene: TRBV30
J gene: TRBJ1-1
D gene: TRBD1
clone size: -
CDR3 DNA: TGTGCCTGGAGTCCTGGACAGGGGGCTGAAGCTTTCTTT
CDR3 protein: CAWSPGQGAEAFF

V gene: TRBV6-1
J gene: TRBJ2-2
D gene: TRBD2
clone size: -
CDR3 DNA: TGTGCCAGCTTCAGCGGGGCGAACACCGGGGAGCTGTTTTTT
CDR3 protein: CASFSGANTGELFF

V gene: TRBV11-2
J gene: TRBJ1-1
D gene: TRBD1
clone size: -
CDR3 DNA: TGTGCCAGCAGCTTAGATACCAGACCGGGACAGGGGACGGGAAACACTGAAGCTTTCTTT
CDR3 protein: CASSLDTRPGQGTGNTEAFF

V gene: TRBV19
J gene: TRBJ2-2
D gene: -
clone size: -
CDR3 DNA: TGTGCCAGTAGTATAGAAAGAGGGAGACAGAACACCGGGGAGCTGTTTTTT
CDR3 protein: CASSIERGRQNTGELFF

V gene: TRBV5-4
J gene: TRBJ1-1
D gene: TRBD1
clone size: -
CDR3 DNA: TGTGCCAGCAGCTTGTTAGGGGGCGTTCCGAACACTGAAGCTTTCTTT
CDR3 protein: CASSLLGGVPNTEAFF

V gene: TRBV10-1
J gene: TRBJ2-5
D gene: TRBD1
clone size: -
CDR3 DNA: TGCGCCAGCAGTGACCGCTCTAAAGGGGGCGGGGAGACCCAGTACTTC
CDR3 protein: CASSDRSKGGGETQYF

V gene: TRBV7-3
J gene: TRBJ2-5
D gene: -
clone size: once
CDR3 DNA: TGTGCCAGCAGCCCTGCGGGGATTCGGGAGACCCAGTACTTC
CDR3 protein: CASSPAGIRETQYF

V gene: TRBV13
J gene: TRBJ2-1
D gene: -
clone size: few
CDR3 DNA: TGTGCCAGCAGCCCCCGGGGTAACTCCTACAATGAGCAGTTCTTC
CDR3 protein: CASSPRGNSYNEQFF

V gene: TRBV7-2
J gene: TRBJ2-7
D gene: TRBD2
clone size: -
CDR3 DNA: TGTGCCAGCAGCTCCCGGGGGGGGAGCCGGGGAGATTACGAGCAGTACTTC
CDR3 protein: CASSSRGGSRGDYEQYF

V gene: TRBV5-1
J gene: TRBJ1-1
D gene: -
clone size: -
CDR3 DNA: TGCGCCAGCAGCCCCGAAGTGGCAGGGATGAACACTGAAGCTTTCTTT
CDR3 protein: CASSPEVAGMNTEAFF

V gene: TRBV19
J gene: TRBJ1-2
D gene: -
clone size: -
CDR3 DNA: TGTGCCAGTAGTATTTACGAGGGCTATGGCTACACCTTC
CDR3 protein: CASSIYEGYGYTF

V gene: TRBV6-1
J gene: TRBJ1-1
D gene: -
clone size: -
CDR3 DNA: TGTGCCAGCAGTCCCTCGTTGCAGACTGAAGCTTTCTTT
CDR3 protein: CASSPSLQTEAFF

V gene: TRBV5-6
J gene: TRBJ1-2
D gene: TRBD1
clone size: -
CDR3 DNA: TGTGCCAGCAGCTTATCAGACAGGGGGCTACTCTATGGCTACACCTTC
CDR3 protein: CASSLSDRGLLYGYTF

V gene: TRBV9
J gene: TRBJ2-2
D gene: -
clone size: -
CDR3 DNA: TGTGCCAGCAGCGTAGGGGCCAGTTCGAACACCGGGGAGCTGTTTTTT
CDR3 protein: CASSVGASSNTGELFF

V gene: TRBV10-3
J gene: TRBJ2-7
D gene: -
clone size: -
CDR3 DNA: TGTGCCATAACCACTTCGGGGGACGAGCAGTACTTC
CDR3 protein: CAITTSGDEQYF

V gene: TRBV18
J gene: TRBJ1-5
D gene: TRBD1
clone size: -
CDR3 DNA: TGTGCCAGCTCACCCGACAGGGGGCAGCCCCAGCATTTT
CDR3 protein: CASSPDRGQPQHF

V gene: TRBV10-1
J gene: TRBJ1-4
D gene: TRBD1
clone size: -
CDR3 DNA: TGCGCCAGCCCTGGCTGGGACAGAGGGGAAAAACTGTTTTTT
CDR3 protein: CASPGWDRGEKLFF

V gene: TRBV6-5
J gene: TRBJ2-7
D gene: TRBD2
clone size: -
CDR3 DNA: TGTGCCAGCAGTTACTCGAGGGGAGCGGGGTCATGGGAGCAGTACTTC
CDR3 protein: CASSYSRGAGSWEQYF

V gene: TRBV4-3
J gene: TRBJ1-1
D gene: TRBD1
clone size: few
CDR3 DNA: TGCGCCAGCAGCCAAGATATAACAGGGGGCCGGGGGAACACTGAAGCTTTCTTT
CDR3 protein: CASSQDITGGRGNTEAFF

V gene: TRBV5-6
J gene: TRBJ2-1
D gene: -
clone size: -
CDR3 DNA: TGTGCCAGCAGCTTGGCCGGGCGGACAGACAATGAGCAGTTCTTC
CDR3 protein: CASSLAGRTDNEQFF

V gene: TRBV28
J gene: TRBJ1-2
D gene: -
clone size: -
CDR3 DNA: TGTGCCAGCAGCCGCCCCGATTTAACGGGGTTTAACTATGGCTACACCTTC
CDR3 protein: CASSRPDLTGFNYGYTF

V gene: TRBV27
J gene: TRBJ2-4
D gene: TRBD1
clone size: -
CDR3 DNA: TGTGCCAGCAGTCCGCGACAGGGACCCAAAAACATTCAGTACTTC
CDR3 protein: CASSPRQGPKNIQYF

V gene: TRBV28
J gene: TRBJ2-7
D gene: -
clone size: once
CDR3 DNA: TGTGCCAGCAGATACCGGGATCTCCCCTACGAGCAGTACTTC
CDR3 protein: CASRYRDLPYEQYF

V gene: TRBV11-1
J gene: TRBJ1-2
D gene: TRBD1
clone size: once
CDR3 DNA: TGTGCCAGCAGCTCCCGGGGGACAGACTATGGCTACACCTTC
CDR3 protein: CASSSRGTDYGYTF

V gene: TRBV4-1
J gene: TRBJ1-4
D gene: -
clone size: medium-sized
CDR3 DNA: TGCGCCAGCAGACGAACTTTCAGGGGCGAAAAACTGTTTTTT
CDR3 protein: CASRRTFRGEKLFF

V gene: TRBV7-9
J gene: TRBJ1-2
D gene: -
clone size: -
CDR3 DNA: TGTGCCAGCAGCCCCCCGGCGCGGAGAACTAACTATGGCTACACCTTC
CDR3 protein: CASSPPARRTNYGYTF

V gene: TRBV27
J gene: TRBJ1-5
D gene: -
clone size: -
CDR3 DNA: TGTGCCAGCAGTTTATCAATGGGAGGCAATCAGCCCCAGCATTTT
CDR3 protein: CASSLSMGGNQPQHF

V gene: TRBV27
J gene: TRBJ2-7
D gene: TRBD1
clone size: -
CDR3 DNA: TGTGCCAGCGGGACAGGGGAAGGATACGAGCAGTACTTC
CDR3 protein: CASGTGEGYEQYF